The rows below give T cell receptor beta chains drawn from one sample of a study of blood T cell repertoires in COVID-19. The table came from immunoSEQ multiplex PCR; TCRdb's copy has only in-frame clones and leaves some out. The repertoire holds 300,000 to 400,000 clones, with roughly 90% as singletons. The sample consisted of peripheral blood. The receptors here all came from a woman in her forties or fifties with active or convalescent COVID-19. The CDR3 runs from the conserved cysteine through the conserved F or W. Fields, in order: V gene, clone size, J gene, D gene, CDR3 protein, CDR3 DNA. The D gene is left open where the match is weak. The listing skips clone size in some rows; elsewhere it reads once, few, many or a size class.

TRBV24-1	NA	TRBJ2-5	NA	CATSDTGKKEQETQYF	TGTGCCACCAGTGATACCGGGAAAAAAGAACAAGAGACCCAGTACTTC
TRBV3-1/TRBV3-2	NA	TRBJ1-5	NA	CASSPQGEGGSNQPQHF	TGTGCCAGCAGCCCGCAGGGAGAGGGAGGGAGCAATCAGCCCCAGCATTTT
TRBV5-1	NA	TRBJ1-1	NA	CASSLNQMNTEAFF	TGCGCCAGCAGCTTGAACCAGATGAACACTGAAGCTTTCTTT
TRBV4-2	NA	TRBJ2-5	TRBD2	CASSQESGLAIQETQYF	TGTGCCAGCAGCCAAGAATCGGGACTAGCAATCCAAGAGACCCAGTACTTC
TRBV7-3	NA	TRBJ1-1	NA	CASSLSPDTTEAFF	TGTGCCAGCAGCTTAAGCCCGGACACCACTGAAGCTTTCTTT
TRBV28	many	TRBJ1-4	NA	CASSLLSGVATNEKLFF	TGTGCCAGCAGTTTACTCTCAGGGGTGGCAACTAATGAAAAACTGTTTTTT
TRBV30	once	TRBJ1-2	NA	CASTLGGIDYGYTF	TGTGCCTCGACTTTAGGAGGGATTGACTATGGCTACACCTTC
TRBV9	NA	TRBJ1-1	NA	CASSQTANTEAFF	TGTGCCAGCAGTCAAACAGCGAACACTGAAGCTTTCTTT
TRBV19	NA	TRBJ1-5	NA	CASSIISAGIPQPQHF	TGTGCCAGTAGTATTATATCGGCAGGGATCCCTCAGCCCCAGCATTTT
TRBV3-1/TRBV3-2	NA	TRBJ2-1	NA	CASSSRGGGNEQFF	TGTGCCAGCAGCTCCCGGGGAGGGGGAAATGAGCAGTTCTTC
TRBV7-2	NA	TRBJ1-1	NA	CASSSQGGSTEAFF	TGTGCCAGCAGCTCACAGGGAGGGAGCACTGAAGCTTTCTTT
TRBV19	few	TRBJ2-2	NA	CASRLAGGTGELFF	TGTGCCAGTAGACTAGCAGGGGGCACCGGGGAGCTGTTTTTT
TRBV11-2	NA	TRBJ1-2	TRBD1	CASSLDVTGLYGYTF	TGTGCCAGCAGCTTAGACGTGACAGGGCTCTATGGCTACACCTTC
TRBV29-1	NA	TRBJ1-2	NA	CSVEFQGSGGYGYTF	TGCAGCGTTGAATTCCAGGGCTCCGGGGGCTATGGCTACACCTTC
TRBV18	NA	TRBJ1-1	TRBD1	CASSLTGQGNTEAFF	TGTGCCAGCTCACTTACGGGACAGGGGAACACTGAAGCTTTCTTT
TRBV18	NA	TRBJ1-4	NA	CASSPGAANEKLFF	TGTGCCAGCTCACCGGGGGCAGCGAATGAAAAACTGTTTTTT
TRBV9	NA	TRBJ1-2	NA	CASSVGSGVGYGYTF	TGTGCCAGCAGCGTAGGATCGGGGGTGGGGTATGGCTACACCTTC
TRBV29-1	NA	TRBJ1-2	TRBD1	CSVRSGTASYGYTF	TGCAGCGTTCGGTCAGGGACAGCCTCCTATGGCTACACCTTC
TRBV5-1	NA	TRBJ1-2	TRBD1	CASSGQDRGYGYTF	TGCGCCAGCAGCGGACAGGACAGGGGCTATGGCTACACCTTC
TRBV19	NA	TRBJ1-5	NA	CASSTGVIEPQHF	TGTGCCAGTAGTACGGGGGTCATCGAGCCCCAGCATTTT
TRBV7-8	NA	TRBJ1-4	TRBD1	CASSLSGQANEKLFF	TGTGCCAGCAGCTTATCCGGACAGGCTAATGAAAAACTGTTTTTT
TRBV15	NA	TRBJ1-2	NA	CATTTGTTNYGYTF	TGTGCCACCACCACCGGGACAACTAACTATGGCTACACCTTC
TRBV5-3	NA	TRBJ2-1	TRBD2	CARSQITLAGGGSYNEQFF	TGTGCCAGATCCCAAATAACACTAGCGGGAGGAGGATCCTACAATGAGCAGTTCTTC
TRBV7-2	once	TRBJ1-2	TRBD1	CASSLPLTDRGRGYTF	TGTGCCAGCAGCTTACCACTCACTGACAGGGGAAGGGGCTACACCTTC
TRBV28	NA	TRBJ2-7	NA	CASSLGTYEQYF	TGTGCCAGCAGTTTAGGCACATACGAGCAGTACTTC
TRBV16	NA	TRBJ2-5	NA	CASSARGGSEETQYF	TGTGCCAGCAGCGCCCGGGGAGGTAGCGAAGAGACCCAGTACTTC
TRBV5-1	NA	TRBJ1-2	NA	CASSLDVAVNYGYTF	TGCGCCAGCAGCTTGGATGTGGCCGTGAACTATGGCTACACCTTC
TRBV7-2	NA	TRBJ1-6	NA	CATRATLGSYNSPLHF	TGTGCCACCCGAGCGACACTAGGCTCCTATAATTCACCCCTCCACTTT
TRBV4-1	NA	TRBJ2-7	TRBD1	CASSQHRDRAYEQYF	TGCGCCAGCAGCCAACACCGGGACAGGGCCTACGAGCAGTACTTC
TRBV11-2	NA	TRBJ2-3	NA	CASSSPGGPPDTQYF	TGTGCCAGCAGCTCCCCGGGGGGCCCCCCAGATACGCAGTATTTT
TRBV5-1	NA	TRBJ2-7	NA	CASGDNPYEQYF	TGCGCCAGCGGGGACAACCCCTACGAGCAGTACTTC
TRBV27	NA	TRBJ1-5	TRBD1	CASSLGTGGPNQPQHF	TGTGCCAGCAGTCTAGGGACAGGGGGCCCCAATCAGCCCCAGCATTTT
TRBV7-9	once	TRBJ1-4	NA	CASSSYDNNEKLFF	TGTGCCAGCAGCTCTTATGACAACAATGAAAAACTGTTTTTT
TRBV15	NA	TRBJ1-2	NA	CATSRGGVGLTNYGYTF	TGTGCCACCAGCAGAGGAGGGGTGGGACTTACTAACTATGGCTACACCTTC
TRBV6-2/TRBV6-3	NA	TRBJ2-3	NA	CASSPLADSTDTQYF	TGTGCCAGCAGTCCGTTAGCGGATAGCACAGATACGCAGTATTTT
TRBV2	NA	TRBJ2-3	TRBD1	CASTGTVTRSTDTQYF	TGTGCCAGCACTGGGACAGTCACTCGTAGCACAGATACGCAGTATTTT
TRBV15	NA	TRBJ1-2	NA	CATSSTVIYGYTF	TGTGCCACCAGCAGCACAGTGATCTATGGCTACACCTTC
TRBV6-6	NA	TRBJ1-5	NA	CASTPDGGGQPQHF	TGTGCCAGCACCCCCGATGGGGGCGGGCAGCCCCAGCATTTT
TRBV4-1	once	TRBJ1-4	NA	CASSQGVTGQFNEKLFF	TGCGCCAGCAGCCAAGGGGTCACCGGACAGTTTAATGAAAAACTGTTTTTT
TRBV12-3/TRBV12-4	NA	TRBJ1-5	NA	CASSPRGNQPQHF	TGTGCCAGCAGTCCGAGGGGGAATCAGCCCCAGCATTTT
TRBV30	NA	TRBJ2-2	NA	CAWSVGQLNTGELFF	TGTGCCTGGAGTGTAGGACAGTTGAACACCGGGGAGCTGTTTTTT
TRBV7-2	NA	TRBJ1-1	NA	CASSPHRAMNTEAFF	TGTGCCAGCAGCCCGCACAGGGCCATGAACACTGAAGCTTTCTTT
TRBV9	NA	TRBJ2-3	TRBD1	CASSDTPGGADTQYF	TGTGCCAGCAGCGACACTCCAGGGGGCGCGGATACGCAGTATTTT
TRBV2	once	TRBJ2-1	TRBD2	CASETPTSGSDEQFF	TGTGCCAGCGAGACCCCCACTAGCGGGTCAGATGAGCAGTTCTTC